The 28 T cell receptor beta chains below come from one sample, sequenced in a study of long-term antiretroviral therapy in people with HIV. Version v3.0 of the immunoSEQ assay was performed at survey level. Using immunoSEQ multiplex PCR, the repertoire was profiled, and TCRdb retains in-frame clones only, with some absent. The sample comprises just under 10,000 clones, roughly three quarters of which are singletons, and around 21% rests with the top ten. The input for sequencing was unsorted PBMCs, taken 1.8 years before starting antiretroviral therapy. Receptor source: a man aged 35 to 55 with HIV.

The chain joins TRBV27 to TRBJ2-7; unclear D gene. In germline, CDR1 is MNHEY, CDR2 SMNVEV (reference sequence). This CDR3 is built from 14 residues. V shed 0 bases and J shed 0 bases, with 6 bases lying between them. The CDR3, as DNA: TGTGCCAGCAGTTTATCGGTAAGCTCCTACGAGCAGTACTTC. The encoded protein is CASSLSVSSYEQYF.

This clone came up once. The V call is TRBV4-2, the J call TRBJ1-4, with D perhaps TRBD1 (5 bases). Trimming shortened V by 4 bases and J by 8 bases, and 17 bases separated the two germline ends. CDR1 is LGHNA, CDR2 YNFKEQ, per germline. There are 15 residues in the CDR3. The CDR3 here is CASSPEPQGGEKLFF. The CDR3 region has the DNA TGTGCCAGCAGCCCAGAGCCCCAGGGTGGCGAAAAACTGTTTTTT.

The chain is built from TRBV5-1 and TRBJ1-1; D ambiguous. V gave up 1 base and J gave up 3 bases, with 34 bases separating them. The CDR3 loop spans 22 amino acids. The germline gives CDR1 SGHRS, CDR2 YFSETQ. This CDR3 reads CASSLRMGIVGPRIPSDTEAFF. As DNA, the CDR3 is TGCGCCAGCAGCTTGAGGATGGGTATAGTAGGACCCCGGATCCCCTCGGACACTGAAGCTTTCTTT.

This chain links TRBV18 with TRBJ2-1, with no clear D. The germline V gene has CDR1 KGHSH and CDR2 LQKENI. V gave up 2 bases and J gave up 10 bases, with 6 bases separating them. The CDR3 sequence is 11 residues long. The CDR3 here is CASSPKLEQFF. The DNA of the CDR3 is TGTGCCAGCTCACCAAAGCTGGAGCAGTTCTTC.

The genes are TRBV5-1 and TRBJ2-7, with D perhaps given as TRBD1 or TRBD2 (6 bases each). This CDR3 has 16 amino acids. The germline CDR1 and CDR2 sequences are SGHRS and YFSETQ. V shed 0 bases and J shed 3 bases, with 16 bases lying between them. The CDR3 here is CASSLEGGGASYEQYF. The CDR3 coding sequence is TGCGCCAGCAGCTTGGAAGGGGGAGGCGCTAGCTACGAGCAGTACTTC.

CDR3 coding DNA: TGTGCCAGCAGGCGGGACAGAAACACCGGGGAGCTGTTTTTT. Translating gives CASRRDRNTGELFF. This sequence joins TRBV6-1 and TRBJ2-2, with D perhaps matching TRBD1 (7 bases). Germline CDR1 is MNHNS and CDR2 is SASEGT. The V gene lost 6 bases and the J gene lost 2 bases, with 10 bases spanning the gap. CDR3 length: 14 residues.

This clone was seen a single time. This sequence joins TRBV5-4 and TRBJ1-1; tentative D call: TRBD1 (5 bases). CDR1 SGHNT and CDR2 YYREEE come from the germline V gene (reference sequence). This CDR3 is built from 14 residues. Trimming cost V 2 bases and J 5 bases, with 13 bases left between them. CDR3 in amino acids: CASSFGPEGTEAFF. CDR3 sequence (DNA): TGTGCCAGCAGCTTCGGCCCGGAGGGGACTGAAGCTTTCTTT.

This chain links TRBV19 with TRBJ1-2; D may be TRBD1 (6 bases). V gave up 6 bases and J gave up 4 bases, with 12 bases separating them. The CDR3 has 13 amino acids. The V gene's germline CDR1 is LNHDA and CDR2 SQIVND (reference sequence). Written as DNA, the CDR3 is TGTGCCAGTAGCCGGGACACTTTCTATGGCTACACCTTC. It yields the protein CASSRDTFYGYTF.

In this sample, this clone turned up a few times. This chain joins TRBV19 and TRBJ2-7; D ambiguous. In germline, CDR1 is LNHDA, CDR2 SQIVND (reference sequence). The V gene lost 8 bases and the J gene lost 7 bases, with 12 bases spanning the gap. The CDR3 length is 11 residues. DNA of the CDR3: TGTGCCAGTGGGGTTTTCGGGGAGCAGTACTTC. It yields the protein CASGVFGEQYF.

This chain uses TRBV14 with TRBJ2-7; either TRBD1 or TRBD2 may fit D (5 bases each). This CDR3 is built from 13 residues. The V gene's germline CDR1 is SGHDN and CDR2 FVKESK. V was shortened by 1 base and J by 3 bases, with 7 bases between the two germline ends. This CDR3 is CASSQVRGYEQYF. CDR3 in DNA: TGTGCCAGCAGCCAAGTGAGGGGCTACGAGCAGTACTTC.

The chain combines TRBV5-6 with TRBJ1-5; D ambiguous. The germline V gene has CDR1 SGHDT and CDR2 YYEEEE. This CDR3 comprises 14 residues. V lost 1 base, J lost 0 bases, and 5 bases lay in between. In DNA form, the CDR3 reads TGTGCCAGCAGCTTGTCGAGTAGCAATCAGCCCCAGCATTTT. It yields the protein CASSLSSSNQPQHF.

This chain joins TRBV1 and TRBJ2-3; the table calls TRBD2, which could not be checked here. TRBV1 counts as a pseudogene. This CDR3 contains 17 residues. Written as DNA, the CDR3 is TGCACCAGCAGCCAAGTCACTAGCGTTCGGGGAAGGGATACGCAGTATTTT. This sequence encodes CTSSQVTSVRGRDTQYF.

The chain has TRBV27 and TRBJ2-7; a weak D match, TRBD1 (6 bases). Germline assignment: CDR1 MNHEY and CDR2 SMNVEV (reference sequence). V was cut by 1 base and J by 6 bases, with 16 bases left in between. This CDR3 spans 15 amino acids. CDR3 sequence (DNA): TGTGCCAGCAGTTTATTGAGCCAGGGGCCTACCGAGCAGTACTTC. Translation: CASSLLSQGPTEQYF.

The CDR3 bases are TGTGCCAGCAGGCAGGGCCTCGGGGAGCAGTACTTC. Translated, it gives CASRQGLGEQYF. The V gene is TRBV2, the J gene TRBJ2-7; maybe TRBD1 (5 bases). This CDR3 has 12 amino acids. V shed 6 bases and J shed 7 bases, with 13 bases lying between them. CDR1 is SNHLY and CDR2 is FYNNEI in the germline V gene.

The chain is built from TRBV6-1 and TRBJ1-1, with a tentative D call TRBD1 (5 bases). V was cut by 0 bases and J by 2 bases, with 13 bases left in between. The CDR3 loop spans 16 amino acids. Germline V gene sequence: CDR1 MNHNS, CDR2 SASEGT. CDR3 DNA: TGTGCCAGCAGTGAAGCTTTGACAGACTTAAACACTGAAGCTTTCTTT. Protein sequence: CASSEALTDLNTEAFF.

The rearrangement joins TRBV15 to TRBJ1-4, with D maybe TRBD1 (5 bases). This CDR3 has 14 amino acids. Germline CDR1 and CDR2: LNHNV and YYDKDF (reference sequence). V was cut by 5 bases and J by 4 bases, with 11 bases left in between. The chain's CDR3 is CATSSGAGNEKLFF. The CDR3 DNA reads TGTGCCACCAGCTCCGGGGCGGGTAATGAAAAACTGTTTTTT.

The chain combines TRBV5-5 with TRBJ2-7; D call uncertain. This CDR3 has 13 residues. V was clipped by 3 bases and J by 1 base, with 8 bases between them. Germline lookup yields CDR1 SGHKS and CDR2 YYEKEE (reference sequence). This chain's CDR3 is CASSSLPSYEQYF. The CDR3 DNA is TGTGCCAGCAGCTCCCTCCCTTCCTACGAGCAGTACTTC.

J is TRBJ1-4 and V is TRBV4-1; TRBD1 matches at 8 bases. J lost 8 bases, V lost 0 bases, and 8 bases had no gene match. The length of the CDR3 is 16 residues. Per germline, CDR1 MGHRA and CDR2 YSYEKL. CDR3 in amino acids: CASSQDRGQGPEKLFF. Written as DNA, the CDR3 is TGCGCCAGCAGCCAAGATCGTGGACAGGGTCCCGAAAAACTGTTTTTT.

This sequence joins TRBV7-2 and TRBJ1-1; no clear D. CDR1 is SGHTA and CDR2 is FQGNSA in the germline V gene. The CDR3 contains 14 residues. V lost 2 bases, J lost 11 bases, and 18 bases lay in between. The DNA for the CDR3 is TGTGCCAGCAGCTTAACTATGTTCGGTGTCAGGGCTTTCTTT. Translated: CASSLTMFGVRAFF.

The chain employs TRBV5-6 and TRBJ1-1; possibly TRBD1 for D (6 bases). Germline V gives CDR1 SGHDT, CDR2 YYEEEE. Trimming stripped 4 bases from V and 0 bases from J, with 16 bases between. The CDR3 spans 16 residues. This CDR3 is CASSPNRARLNTEAFF. CDR3 in DNA: TGTGCCAGCAGCCCTAACAGGGCCCGGTTGAACACTGAAGCTTTCTTT.

The chain recombines TRBV4-2 with TRBJ2-3, with unresolved D. Germline CDR1 and CDR2: LGHNA and YNFKEQ. Trimming shortened V by 7 bases and J by 0 bases, and 5 bases separated the two germline ends. This CDR3 contains 12 residues. CDR3 bases: TGTGCCAGCATGGGGAGCACAGATACGCAGTATTTT. This gives the protein CASMGSTDTQYF.

The CDR3 DNA sequence: TGTGCCAGTACCTACAGGGGGAGAAATGAAAAACTGTTTTTT. Its protein product is CASTYRGRNEKLFF. This chain joins TRBV19 and TRBJ1-4, with 8 bases lining up with TRBD1. CDR1 LNHDA and CDR2 SQIVND come from the germline V gene (reference sequence). Germline trimming cut 7 bases from V and 5 bases from J; bases unmatched to any gene: 6. This CDR3 is 14 amino acids long.

This chain links TRBV9 with TRBJ1-4; D not resolved. The CDR3 extends over 15 amino acids. The V end was cut by 0 bases, the J end by 4 bases, with 10 bases between. In germline, CDR1 is SGDLS, CDR2 YYNGEE. Here the CDR3 reads CASSVGGTFNEKLFF. CDR3 DNA sequence: TGTGCCAGCAGCGTAGGGGGAACGTTTAATGAAAAACTGTTTTTT.

This clone showed up just a few times. The chain joins TRBV7-9 to TRBJ1-5; no clear D. Germline V gene data show CDR1 as SEHNR and CDR2 as FQNEAQ (reference sequence). This CDR3 comprises 14 residues. Trimming left V 2 bases short and J 4 bases short, with 9 bases between. The chain's CDR3 is CASSLNDPNQPQHF. The CDR3 DNA reads as TGTGCCAGCAGCTTAAATGATCCGAATCAGCCCCAGCATTTT.

The rearrangement uses TRBV5-6 and TRBJ2-3, with 12 bases that match TRBD2. This CDR3 contains 16 residues. The germline V gene has CDR1 SGHDT and CDR2 YYEEEE. With 4 bases clipped from V and 0 bases from J, the junction kept 3 bases outside the gene matches. CDR3 sequence (DNA): TGTGCCAGCAGCGTTGGGACTAGCGGGAGCACAGATACGCAGTATTTT. It translates to CASSVGTSGSTDTQYF.

The chain couples TRBV5-4 to TRBJ2-2; a weak D match, TRBD1 (6 bases). The V gene's germline CDR1 is SGHNT and CDR2 YYREEE (reference sequence). V was trimmed by 3 bases and J by 3 bases, leaving 9 bases between them. This CDR3 has 14 residues. The CDR3 here is CASSSSGDTGELFF. In DNA form, the CDR3 reads TGTGCCAGCAGCTCCTCAGGGGACACCGGGGAGCTGTTTTTT.

This chain joins TRBV2 and TRBJ2-3; 10 bases are shared with TRBD2. CDR1 is SNHLY, CDR2 FYNNEI, per germline. Trimming cost V 5 bases and J 6 bases; bases outside gene matches: 8. The CDR3 loop spans 15 amino acids. The CDR3 nucleotides read TGTGCCAGCAGTCCGTTCAAGCGGGGGGGGGATACGCAGTATTTT. Translating it yields CASSPFKRGGDTQYF.

V usage is TRBV19 and J usage is TRBJ1-2; 7 bases are a match to TRBD1. The CDR3 sequence is 15 residues long. The V gene's germline CDR1 is LNHDA and CDR2 SQIVND (reference sequence). Losses at the gene ends were 8 bases for V and 8 bases for J; bases not matched to a gene: 17. The chain's CDR3 is CASHQKGTEVWGYTF. The CDR3 coding sequence is TGTGCCAGTCATCAAAAGGGGACAGAGGTGTGGGGCTACACCTTC.